These T cell receptor beta chains were read from a single sample in a study of response to subunit inactivated influenza vaccine. TCRdb independently ran MiXCR on the RT-PCR reads; one entry per CDR3 protein. Of about 190,000 distinct CDR3 sequences listed, over 13% are singletons. The sequenced sample was CD8+ T cells sorted from PBMCs, obtained roughly 5 days after vaccination. The receptors shown here come from a man in his fifties or sixties who received an inactivated influenza vaccine. Each CDR3 is given with its conserved first and last residue. Fields, in order: J gene, clone size, CDR3 length, V gene, D gene, CDR3 protein, CDR3 DNA. A D gene is named only where the DNA matches it firmly. Clone sizes are given selectively: once, few, many, or a class where the clone is expanded.

j_call: TRBJ2-5; clone_size: few; cdr3_length: 13; v_call: TRBV12-3/TRBV12-4; d_call: .; cdr3_aa: CASSLGSLETQYF; cdr3_nt: TGTGCCAGCAGTTTAGGCAGCCTTGAGACCCAGTACTTC
j_call: TRBJ2-7; clone_size: .; cdr3_length: 13; v_call: TRBV6-2/TRBV6-3; d_call: .; cdr3_aa: CASTFRQSYEQYF; cdr3_nt: TGTGCCAGCACCTTCAGACAGTCCTACGAGCAGTACTTC
j_call: TRBJ1-5; clone_size: .; cdr3_length: 15; v_call: TRBV5-5; d_call: .; cdr3_aa: CASSQGPGSNQPQHF; cdr3_nt: TGTGCCAGCAGCCAGGGGCCAGGGAGCAATCAGCCCCAGCATTTT
j_call: TRBJ2-1; clone_size: .; cdr3_length: 16; v_call: TRBV9; d_call: .; cdr3_aa: CASSVEVTRSYNEQFF; cdr3_nt: TGTGCCAGCAGCGTAGAAGTGACTAGGTCCTACAATGAGCAGTTCTTC
j_call: TRBJ2-5; clone_size: few; cdr3_length: 16; v_call: TRBV6-2/TRBV6-3; d_call: .; cdr3_aa: CASSYVPGAAGETQYF; cdr3_nt: TGTGCCAGCAGTTACGTCCCCGGAGCGGCGGGAGAGACCCAGTACTTC
j_call: TRBJ2-2; clone_size: .; cdr3_length: 15; v_call: TRBV9; d_call: .; cdr3_aa: CASSPWEGGTGELFF; cdr3_nt: TGTGCCAGCAGCCCTTGGGAGGGGGGGACCGGGGAGCTGTTTTTT
j_call: TRBJ2-1; clone_size: .; cdr3_length: 15; v_call: TRBV4-3; d_call: TRBD1; cdr3_aa: CASSQVGQSYNEQFF; cdr3_nt: TGCGCCAGCAGCCAAGTGGGACAGAGTTACAATGAGCAGTTCTTC
j_call: TRBJ2-7; clone_size: .; cdr3_length: 13; v_call: TRBV20-1; d_call: .; cdr3_aa: CSATAESSYEQYF; cdr3_nt: TGCAGTGCTACAGCGGAGAGCTCCTACGAGCAGTACTTC
j_call: TRBJ2-3; clone_size: few; cdr3_length: 17; v_call: TRBV24-1; d_call: .; cdr3_aa: CATSDVREPWGTDTQYF; cdr3_nt: TGTGCCACCAGTGACGTAAGGGAGCCCTGGGGCACAGATACGCAGTATTTT
j_call: TRBJ2-4; clone_size: .; cdr3_length: 12; v_call: TRBV15; d_call: .; cdr3_aa: CATSTEGNIQYF; cdr3_nt: TGTGCCACCTCGACAGAAGGAAACATTCAGTACTTC
j_call: TRBJ2-7; clone_size: many; cdr3_length: 14; v_call: TRBV12-3/TRBV12-4; d_call: .; cdr3_aa: CASSFGQGSYEQYF; cdr3_nt: TGTGCCAGCAGTTTTGGGCAGGGGTCCTACGAGCAGTACTTC
j_call: TRBJ2-1; clone_size: few; cdr3_length: 14; v_call: TRBV27; d_call: .; cdr3_aa: CASSLLLLANEQFF; cdr3_nt: TGTGCCAGCAGTTTACTTTTGCTAGCTAATGAGCAGTTCTTC
j_call: TRBJ2-2; clone_size: many; cdr3_length: 18; v_call: TRBV10-3; d_call: TRBD2; cdr3_aa: CAISNLTGRAVNTGELFF; cdr3_nt: TGTGCCATCAGTAACCTTACTGGGAGGGCTGTTAACACCGGGGAGCTGTTTTTT
j_call: TRBJ2-3; clone_size: .; cdr3_length: 16; v_call: TRBV21-1; d_call: .; cdr3_aa: CASSEGRGLSTDTQYF; cdr3_nt: TGTGCCAGCAGCGAGGGTCGGGGGCTGAGCACAGATACGCAGTATTTT
j_call: TRBJ2-2; clone_size: many; cdr3_length: 16; v_call: TRBV5-1; d_call: TRBD1; cdr3_aa: CASSFTGQGPTGELFF; cdr3_nt: TGCGCCAGCAGTTTTACCGGACAGGGACCCACCGGGGAGCTGTTTTTT
j_call: TRBJ2-1; clone_size: .; cdr3_length: 16; v_call: TRBV2; d_call: .; cdr3_aa: CASSEGQGWGNNEQFF; cdr3_nt: TGTGCCAGCAGTGAAGGTCAGGGGTGGGGGAACAATGAGCAGTTCTTC